This is a list of T cell receptor beta chains from one sample in a study of cytomegalovirus exposure and HLA in healthy donors. TCRdb's table, derived via immunoSEQ multiplex PCR, lists solely in-frame clones and lacks some. The table records about 110,000 clones, around 77% of them present only once. The specimen sequenced was PBMCs. Receptors were obtained from a male donor in good health and CMV-seronegative. CDR3s include the opening cysteine and the closing phenylalanine or tryptophan. D genes are given only for firm matches. Size is omitted from some rows. Given values are once, few, many or a class for expanded clones.

D gene	V gene	clone size	J gene	CDR3 protein	CDR3 DNA
-	TRBV5-1	-	TRBJ1-1	CASNSGFEAFF	TGCGCCAGCAATTCGGGGTTTGAAGCTTTCTTT
-	TRBV25-1	-	TRBJ2-6	CASSDRSGPGANVLTF	TGTGCCAGCAGTGATCGCAGCGGCCCGGGGGCCAACGTCCTGACTTTC
-	TRBV28	-	TRBJ1-5	CASSFGRNSNQPQHF	TGTGCCAGCAGTTTCGGCAGGAATAGCAATCAGCCCCAGCATTTT
-	TRBV9	-	TRBJ2-1	CASSVAPLDSSYNEQFF	TGTGCCAGCAGCGTAGCCCCACTGGACAGCTCCTACAATGAGCAGTTCTTC
-	TRBV30	-	TRBJ1-1	CAWSVPGQFAEAFF	TGTGCCTGGAGTGTACCCGGACAGTTCGCTGAAGCTTTCTTT
TRBD2	TRBV13	-	TRBJ2-7	CASSFRLAGDIGEQYF	TGTGCCAGCAGCTTTAGACTAGCGGGAGATATCGGGGAGCAGTACTTC
-	TRBV2	-	TRBJ2-7	CASSEGTAISYEQYF	TGTGCCAGCAGCGAAGGGACTGCTATCTCCTACGAGCAGTACTTC
TRBD1	TRBV19	few	TRBJ1-5	CASSAGTGGTGQPQHF	TGTGCCAGTAGTGCCGGGACAGGGGGCACGGGTCAGCCCCAGCATTTT
TRBD1	TRBV5-5	-	TRBJ2-3	CASSWQGAGDTQYF	TGTGCCAGCAGCTGGCAGGGGGCCGGGGATACGCAGTATTTT
TRBD1	TRBV29-1	-	TRBJ2-5	CSDSGQSQETQYF	TGCAGCGACTCGGGACAGAGCCAAGAGACCCAGTACTTC
TRBD1	TRBV29-1	-	TRBJ2-7	CSVALPQGAYEQYF	TGCAGCGTTGCTCTCCCGCAGGGGGCCTACGAGCAGTACTTC
TRBD2	TRBV28	few	TRBJ2-7	CATEGRGGGSYEQYF	TGTGCCACCGAGGGAAGGGGCGGCGGGAGCTACGAGCAGTACTTC
-	TRBV28	few	TRBJ1-2	CASSNGRLGYGYTF	TGTGCCAGCAGTAATGGGAGACTGGGGTATGGCTACACCTTC
-	TRBV19	-	TRBJ2-1	CASSIDGAPFNEQFF	TGTGCCAGTAGTATCGATGGAGCGCCCTTCAATGAGCAGTTCTTC
TRBD2	TRBV5-5	few	TRBJ2-1	CASSPGLAGDRHEQFF	TGTGCCAGCAGCCCCGGACTAGCGGGGGACCGCCATGAGCAGTTCTTC
TRBD2	TRBV9	-	TRBJ2-2	CASSDGLAGGQHTGELFF	TGTGCCAGCAGCGACGGACTAGCGGGAGGGCAACACACCGGGGAGCTGTTTTTT
TRBD2	TRBV5-1	-	TRBJ2-1	CASSLGLAVYNEQFF	TGCGCCAGCAGCTTAGGACTAGCGGTCTACAATGAGCAGTTCTTC
-	TRBV6-5	-	TRBJ2-1	CASTKTGTSYNEQFF	TGTGCCAGCACCAAAACCGGGACAAGCTACAATGAGCAGTTCTTC
TRBD1	TRBV28	-	TRBJ2-5	CASSPKTGWAAQYF	TGTGCCAGCAGTCCTAAGACAGGGTGGGCGGCCCAGTACTTC
-	TRBV7-8	-	TRBJ1-1	CASSPGVPEAFF	TGTGCCAGCAGCCCCGGAGTCCCTGAAGCTTTCTTT
-	TRBV2	-	TRBJ2-7	CASSERGGIYEQYF	TGTGCCAGCAGTGAAAGGGGAGGAATTTACGAGCAGTACTTC
-	TRBV11-3	-	TRBJ2-7	CASSPPNGDEQYF	TGTGCCAGCAGCCCCCCCAACGGGGACGAGCAGTACTTC
TRBD1	TRBV4-1	-	TRBJ2-7	CASSQPGTGRYEQYF	TGCGCCAGCAGCCAACCCGGGACAGGGAGGTACGAGCAGTACTTC
TRBD1	TRBV18	-	TRBJ2-5	CASSQGQGETQYF	TGTGCCAGCTCACAGGGACAGGGAGAGACCCAGTACTTC
TRBD1	TRBV9	-	TRBJ2-6	CASSLTQGAHGANVLTF	TGTGCCAGCAGCCTAACCCAGGGGGCGCATGGGGCCAACGTCCTGACTTTC
-	TRBV21-1	-	TRBJ1-1	CASSNGTVQNTEAFF	TGTGCCAGCAGCAATGGGACAGTTCAGAACACTGAAGCTTTCTTT
TRBD1	TRBV10-1	-	TRBJ2-7	CASSEGTGGYEQYF	TGCGCCAGCAGTGAGGGGACAGGGGGCTACGAGCAGTACTTC
TRBD1	TRBV7-3	-	TRBJ2-1	CASSPWTGANEQFF	TGTGCCAGCAGCCCGTGGACAGGGGCCAATGAGCAGTTCTTC
-	TRBV7-5	-	TRBJ2-1	CARSFGLAGVGHQDNEQFF	TGTGCCAGAAGCTTTGGACTAGCGGGAGTGGGCCACCAGGACAATGAGCAGTTCTTC
-	TRBV7-2	-	TRBJ2-1	CASSRRGLGYNEQFF	TGTGCCAGCAGCCGAAGGGGGTTGGGCTACAATGAGCAGTTCTTC
TRBD1	TRBV7-2	-	TRBJ1-2	CASSPDLTGNYGYTF	TGTGCCAGCAGCCCGGATTTGACAGGGAACTATGGCTACACCTTC
TRBD2	TRBV29-1	-	TRBJ2-2	CSVEPRGGRTGELFF	TGCAGCGTTGAACCGCGGGGGGGCAGGACCGGGGAGCTGTTTTTT
-	TRBV18	-	TRBJ1-5	CASSPRDNQPQHF	TGTGCCAGCTCACCGAGAGATAATCAGCCCCAGCATTTT
-	TRBV7-9	-	TRBJ2-1	CASSLSGYWNEQFF	TGTGCCAGCAGCTTATCGGGGTATTGGAATGAGCAGTTCTTC
-	TRBV6-6	few	TRBJ1-1	CASSYSMTGMNTEAFF	TGTGCCAGCAGTTACTCGATGACAGGTATGAACACTGAAGCTTTCTTT
TRBD1	TRBV7-9	-	TRBJ2-5	CASSPRVRDRDQETQYF	TGTGCCAGCAGCCCAAGAGTCCGGGACAGGGACCAAGAGACCCAGTACTTC
TRBD2	TRBV7-6	-	TRBJ2-5	CASTPLTSGRSQETQYF	TGTGCCAGCACCCCTTTGACTAGCGGGAGAAGTCAAGAGACCCAGTACTTC
-	TRBV7-9	-	TRBJ1-2	CASRSGDFNYGYTF	TGTGCCAGCAGGTCGGGGGACTTTAACTATGGCTACACCTTC
TRBD1	TRBV5-5	once	TRBJ2-7	CASSLGGQGAYEQYF	TGTGCCAGCAGCTTAGGGGGACAGGGGGCTTACGAGCAGTACTTC
-	TRBV5-1	-	TRBJ2-5	CASSGGQGEETQYF	TGCGCCAGCAGCGGAGGGCAGGGCGAGGAGACCCAGTACTTC
-	TRBV27	-	TRBJ1-4	CASSPGWPKEKLFF	TGTGCCAGCAGCCCAGGGTGGCCTAAGGAAAAACTGTTTTTT
TRBD1	TRBV7-2	-	TRBJ1-2	CASRPGTANYGYTF	TGTGCCAGCAGACCCGGGACAGCCAACTATGGCTACACCTTC
-	TRBV4-1	-	TRBJ2-1	CASSHNVPVLGYNEQFF	TGCGCCAGCAGCCACAATGTCCCGGTCCTAGGATACAATGAGCAGTTCTTC
-	TRBV7-9	few	TRBJ1-1	CSSSSGQLEAFF	TGTTCCAGCAGCTCAGGACAGCTAGAAGCTTTCTTT
-	TRBV5-1	-	TRBJ2-2	CASSFVGVDTGELFF	TGCGCCAGCAGCTTCGTAGGGGTCGACACCGGGGAGCTGTTTTTT
TRBD1	TRBV30	-	TRBJ1-3	CAWKVQGASGNTIYF	TGTGCCTGGAAGGTCCAGGGGGCGTCTGGAAACACCATATATTTT
-	TRBV7-2	once	TRBJ2-5	CASTLKRERKNQETQYF	TGTGCCAGCACCCTAAAAAGGGAGCGTAAAAACCAAGAGACCCAGTACTTC
-	TRBV29-1	-	TRBJ2-3	CSVRWQGFSSTDTQYF	TGCAGCGTTCGGTGGCAGGGCTTTTCTAGCACAGATACGCAGTATTTT
-	TRBV29-1	-	TRBJ2-7	CSASTGYEQYF	TGCAGCGCGTCGACAGGCTACGAGCAGTACTTC
-	TRBV19	-	TRBJ2-7	CASSISGRTSSYEQYF	TGTGCCAGTAGTATTTCAGGGAGGACAAGCTCCTACGAGCAGTACTTC
TRBD1	TRBV19	-	TRBJ2-7	CASSSTGGSEQYF	TGTGCCAGTAGTTCAACAGGGGGGAGCGAGCAGTACTTC